This TCR beta chain was observed in a study of blood T cells in healthy people across ages. This clonotype was counted a few times. The use of a sample-barcoded 5' primer and a J-beta primer mix characterized a second PCR of roughly 7 to 11 cycles. In TCRdb, the 5' RACE reads were re-called with MiXCR into one record per CDR3 protein. The sample records roughly 2 million distinct CDR3 sequences, roughly 49% being singletons. The clonotype originates from a woman in her 40s in good health. Sequenced input: blood.

CDR3 in DNA: TGCGCCAGCAGCCAGGGGGTTGGAGCGGGGGGCAACAATGAGCAGTTCTTC. It translates to CASSQGVGAGGNNEQFF. The chain recombines TRBV4-1 with TRBJ2-1, with TRBD2 identical over 9 bases. The junction had 11 bases not matched to a gene; V was cut back by 3 bases and J by 5 bases. The CDR3 extends over 17 amino acids. The germline CDR1 and CDR2 sequences are MGHRA and YSYEKL.